The 20 T cell receptor beta chains below come from one sample, sequenced in a study of T cells in Graves' hyperthyroidism and ophthalmopathy. RNA transcripts served as the template for amplifying TCR beta CDR3 regions. The HTBI primer set drove a first-round RT-PCR of the TCR CDR3. TCRdb itself ran the multiplex PCR reads through MiXCR, one entry per CDR3 protein. The data hold roughly 740,000 distinct CDR3 sequences, with approximately 16% observed a single time. The source material was blood. These receptors originate from a man aged 18-30 years with Graves' hyperthyroidism.

This clonotype was detected ten times or more. This chain uses TRBV20-1 with TRBJ1-1, with 7 bases aligning to TRBD1. The V segment lost 1 base and the J segment 3 bases; nucleotides outside the gene matches: 5. The CDR3 totals 14 residues. Germline V lookup: CDR1 DFQATT, CDR2 SNEGSKA (reference sequence). CDR3 amino acids: CSARGTGGDTEAFF. The CDR3 region has the DNA TGCAGTGCTAGAGGGACAGGAGGAGACACTGAAGCTTTCTTT.

A few counts support this clonotype. V gene TRBV20-1 combines with J gene TRBJ2-5; 13 bases match TRBD2. Per the germline V gene, CDR1 is DFQATT and CDR2 is SNEGSKA (reference sequence). V shed 5 bases and J 5 bases; nucleotides not matched to a gene: 11. The CDR3 totals 16 residues. In DNA form, the CDR3 reads TGCAGTGCTTGGAAACTAGCGGGAGGGTTAGGGGAGACCCAGTACTTC. This codes for CSAWKLAGGLGETQYF.

This clonotype has at least ten counts. V is TRBV20-1 and J is TRBJ2-7; the D call may be TRBD1 or TRBD2 (5 bases each). Germline V gives CDR1 DFQATT, CDR2 SNEGSKA (reference sequence). Trimming removed 3 bases from V and 0 bases from J, with 18 bases in between. The CDR3 length is 16 residues. The CDR3 reads CSASPGTDLSSYEQYF. The CDR3 bases are TGCAGTGCTAGTCCCGGGACGGATTTGAGCTCCTACGAGCAGTACTTC.

This clonotype was recorded a few times. The rearrangement links TRBV24-1 to TRBJ2-7; unclear D gene. V was clipped by 10 bases and J by 1 base, with 13 bases between them. There are 13 residues in the CDR3. The germline V gene has CDR1 KGHDR and CDR2 SFDVKD. CDR3 region: CATSPGPSYEQYF. In DNA, the CDR3 is TGTGCCACGTCTCCTGGGCCTTCCTACGAGCAGTACTTC.

The gene calls are TRBV28 and TRBJ2-3; 7 nucleotides agree with TRBD1. The germline gives CDR1 MDHEN, CDR2 SYDVKM. The CDR3 is 16 amino acids. With 6 bases clipped from V and 6 bases from J, the junction kept 15 bases outside the gene matches. Written as DNA, the CDR3 is TGTGCCAGCAGCTCCGGACAGGTTCTAATGTGGGATACGCAGTATTTT. Translating gives CASSSGQVLMWDTQYF.

The chain recombines TRBV27 with TRBJ1-2, with D possibly being TRBD1 (6 bases). Trimming cost V 3 bases and J 4 bases, with 15 bases left between them. This CDR3 is 15 amino acids long. Germline V gene sequence: CDR1 MNHEY, CDR2 SMNVEV (reference sequence). The CDR3 is CASSFSRGAGYGYTF. DNA for the CDR3: TGTGCCAGCAGTTTCAGTAGGGGGGCTGGCTATGGCTACACCTTC.

This clonotype was seen at least ten times. The gene calls are TRBV28 and TRBJ1-4, with 8 bases lining up with TRBD1. Germline V gene sequence: CDR1 MDHEN, CDR2 SYDVKM. The CDR3 consists of 15 residues. V shed 5 bases, J shed 7 bases, and the junction held 9 bases outside the gene matches. CDR3 loop: CASSGQTGVREKLFF. The CDR3 nucleotides are TGTGCCAGCAGTGGCCAGACAGGGGTTCGTGAAAAACTGTTTTTT. Full variable domain (rest looked up from reference TRBV28 and TRBJ1-4): DVKVTQSSRYLVKRTGEKVFLECVQDMDHENMFWYRQDPGLGLRLIYFSYDVKMKEKGDIPEGYSVSREKKERFSLILESASTNQTSMYLCASSGQTGVREKLFFGSGTQLSVL.

The chain uses TRBV7-2 and TRBJ2-2; D gene unclear. The CDR3 has 14 amino acids. Germline loops: CDR1 SGHTA, CDR2 FQGNSA. Trimming left V 3 bases short and J 9 bases short, with 14 bases between. CDR3 DNA: TGTGCCAGCAGCTTCCGGGTCTTCGGGCGGGAGCTGTTTTTT. As protein: CASSFRVFGRELFF.

This clonotype turned up a few times. The chain employs TRBV11-2 and TRBJ1-4, with 7 bases lining up with TRBD1. The CDR3 runs to 14 residues. CDR1 SGHAT and CDR2 FQNNGV come from the germline V gene. V was pared by 5 bases and J by 7 bases, with 7 bases of the junction left unmatched. CDR3 sequence reads: CASSRTGVVEKLFF. CDR3 in DNA: TGTGCCAGCAGCCGCACAGGGGTGGTTGAAAAACTGTTTTTT.

This clonotype was seen ten or more times. The chain links TRBV7-2 to TRBJ1-1; a possible D gene is TRBD1 (6 bases). The CDR3 totals 13 residues. The V end lost 4 bases, the J end lost 4 bases, and 10 bases lay between the germline ends. CDR1 is SGHTA, CDR2 FQGNSA, per germline. The CDR3 coding sequence is TGTGCCAGCAGCTGGGGGGCAGGCACTGAAGCTTTCTTT. This encodes CASSWGAGTEAFF.

This chain connects TRBV20-1 to TRBJ2-7; TRBD1 aligns across 8 bases. Trimming removed 6 bases from V and 3 bases from J; junction bases left unmatched: 7. Germline CDR1 is DFQATT and CDR2 is SNEGSKA (reference sequence). The CDR3 runs to 13 residues. The CDR3 DNA follows: TGCAGTGCCGGGACAGGTTACGACTACGAGCAGTACTTC. Translating it yields CSAGTGYDYEQYF.

This clonotype was detected only a few times. V usage is TRBV11-2 and J usage is TRBJ2-1; 7 nucleotides line up with TRBD1. CDR1 and CDR2 (germline): SGHAT, FQNNGV. The CDR3 spans 18 residues. V shed 5 bases and J 0 bases; nucleotides not matched to a gene: 13. CDR3 sequence (DNA): TGTGCCAGCAGCACATCCAGAGACAGGGTAAGCTCCTACAATGAGCAGTTCTTC. Its protein product is CASSTSRDRVSSYNEQFF. The variable domain in full, with the rest retrieved from reference TRBV11-2 and TRBJ2-1, is EAGVAQSPRYKIIEKRQSVAFWCNPISGHATLYWYQQILGQGPKLLIQFQNNGVVDDSQLPKDRFSAERLKGVDSTLKIQPAKLEDSAVYLCASSTSRDRVSSYNEQFFGPGTRLTVL.

In its sample, this clonotype was seen a few times. This rearrangement joins TRBV7-9 to TRBJ1-1; 11 bases agree with TRBD1. J lost 5 bases, V lost 2 bases, and 4 bases had no gene match. The CDR3 extends over 15 amino acids. Germline V gene sequence: CDR1 SEHNR, CDR2 FQNEAQ (reference sequence). In DNA, the CDR3 is TGTGCCAGCAGCTTACCTCGGGACAGGGGGACTGAAGCTTTCTTT. Protein sequence: CASSLPRDRGTEAFF. The complete variable domain, with remaining parts taken from reference TRBV7-9 and TRBJ1-1, reads DTGVSQNPRHKITKRGQNVTFRCDPISEHNRLYWYRQTLGQGPEFLTYFQNEAQLEKSRLLSDRFSAERPKGSFSTLEIQRTEQGDSAMYLCASSLPRDRGTEAFFGQGTRLTVV.

This clonotype was counted between two and nine times. The chain employs TRBV19 and TRBJ2-1, with D unresolved. Germline loops: CDR1 LNHDA, CDR2 SQIVND (reference sequence). V shed 2 bases and J shed 2 bases, with 10 bases lying between them. The CDR3 loop spans 15 amino acids. CDR3 in amino acids: CASSINSITYNEQFF. DNA for the CDR3: TGTGCCAGTAGTATAAACAGTATTACCTACAATGAGCAGTTCTTC. The variable domain in full, completed from reference TRBV19 and TRBJ2-1, reads DGGITQSPKYLFRKEGQNVTLSCEQNLNHDAMYWYRQDPGQGLRLIYYSQIVNDFQKGDIAEGYSVSREKKESFPLTVTSAQKNPTAFYLCASSINSITYNEQFFGPGTRLTVL.

This clonotype was counted only a few times. The chain carries TRBV27 and TRBJ2-1; 7 bases are a match to TRBD2. V trimming: 2 bases; J trimming: 8 bases; junction bases outside the gene matches: 6. Germline assignment: CDR1 MNHEY and CDR2 SMNVEV (reference sequence). The CDR3 contains 14 residues. The chain's CDR3 is CASSLARERDEQFF. CDR3 DNA: TGTGCCAGCAGTTTAGCGCGGGAGAGGGATGAGCAGTTCTTC.

V is TRBV20-1 and J is TRBJ2-1, with 10 bases identical to TRBD2. V lost 2 bases and J lost 2; bases outside the gene matches: 3. The CDR3 sequence is 15 residues long. The germline V gene has CDR1 DFQATT and CDR2 SNEGSKA (reference sequence). The CDR3 reads CSARKREGPYNEQFF. DNA of the CDR3: TGCAGTGCTAGAAAGCGGGAGGGCCCCTACAATGAGCAGTTCTTC.

The rearrangement links TRBV5-6 to TRBJ2-1; tentatively, D is TRBD2 (5 bases). Germline-derived CDR1 and CDR2 are SGHDT and YYEEEE. V lost 7 bases and J lost 4, with 9 bases in between. The CDR3 runs to 12 residues. The CDR3 loop is CASGSPYNEQFF. The CDR3 DNA follows: TGTGCCAGCGGGAGCCCTTACAATGAGCAGTTCTTC.

V and J are TRBV5-1 and TRBJ2-1; D assignment may be TRBD1 or TRBD2 (5 bases each). V lost 3 bases to trimming and J lost 4 bases, with 14 bases between them. The CDR3 runs to 15 residues. Germline CDR1 reads SGHRS; CDR2 reads YFSETQ. This CDR3 is CASSYEGRHYNEQFF. For the CDR3, the DNA is TGCGCCAGCAGCTACGAGGGACGCCATTACAATGAGCAGTTCTTC.

This clonotype has only a few counts. The chain has TRBV7-3 and TRBJ2-5; D is unresolved. Trimming took 8 bases from V and 5 from J, leaving 15 bases between them. Germline V gives CDR1 SGHTA, CDR2 FQGTGA. The CDR3 is 13 residues long. The CDR3 spells CASCKGPGETQYF. CDR3 sequence (DNA): TGTGCCAGCTGTAAGGGTCCCGGGGAGACCCAGTACTTC.

This clonotype was counted a few times. V gene TRBV9 combines with J gene TRBJ1-5; D unclear. V was shortened by 2 bases and J by 0 bases, with 9 bases between the two germline ends. Germline CDR1 and CDR2: SGDLS and YYNGEE. The CDR3 contains 15 residues. CDR3 sequence reads: CASSVDPDSNQPQHF. The CDR3 nucleotides read TGTGCCAGCAGCGTCGACCCAGATAGCAATCAGCCCCAGCATTTT.